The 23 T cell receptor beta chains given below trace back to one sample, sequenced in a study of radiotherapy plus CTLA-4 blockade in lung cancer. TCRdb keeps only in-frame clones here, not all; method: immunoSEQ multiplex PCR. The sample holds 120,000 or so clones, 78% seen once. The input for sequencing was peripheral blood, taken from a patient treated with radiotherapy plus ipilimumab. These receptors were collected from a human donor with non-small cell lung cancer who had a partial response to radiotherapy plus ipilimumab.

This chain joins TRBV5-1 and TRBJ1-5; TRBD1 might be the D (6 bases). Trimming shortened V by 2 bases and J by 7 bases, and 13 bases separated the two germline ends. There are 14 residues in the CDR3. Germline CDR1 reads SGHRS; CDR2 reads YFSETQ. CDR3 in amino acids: CASSLEGQQQPQHF. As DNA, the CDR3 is TGCGCCAGCAGCTTAGAGGGACAACAACAGCCCCAGCATTTT.

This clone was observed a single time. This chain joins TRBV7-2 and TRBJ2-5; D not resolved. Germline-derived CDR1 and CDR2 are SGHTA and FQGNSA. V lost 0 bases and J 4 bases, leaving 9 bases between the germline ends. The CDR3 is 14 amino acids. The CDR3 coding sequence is TGTGCCAGCAGCTTAGCGACCAGCGCAGAGACCCAGTACTTC. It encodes CASSLATSAETQYF.

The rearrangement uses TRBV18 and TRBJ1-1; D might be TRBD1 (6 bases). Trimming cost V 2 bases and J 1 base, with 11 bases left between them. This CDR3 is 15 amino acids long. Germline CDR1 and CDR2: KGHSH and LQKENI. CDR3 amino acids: CASSPKETGNTEAFF. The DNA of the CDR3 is TGTGCCAGCTCACCAAAAGAGACAGGGAACACTGAAGCTTTCTTT.

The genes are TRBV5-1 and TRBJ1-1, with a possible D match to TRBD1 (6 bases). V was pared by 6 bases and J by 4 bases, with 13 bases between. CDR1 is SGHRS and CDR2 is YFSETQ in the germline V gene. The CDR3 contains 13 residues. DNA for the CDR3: TGCGCCAGCACAGGGGAAAGGCCCACTGAAGCTTTCTTT. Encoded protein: CASTGERPTEAFF.

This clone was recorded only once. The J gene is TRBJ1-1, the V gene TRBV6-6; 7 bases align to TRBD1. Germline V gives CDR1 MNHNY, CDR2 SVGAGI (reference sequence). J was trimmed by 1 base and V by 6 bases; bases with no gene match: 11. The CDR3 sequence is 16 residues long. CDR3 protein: CASRSRGRPKNTEAFF. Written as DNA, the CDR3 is TGTGCCAGCAGGTCAAGGGGGCGACCCAAGAACACTGAAGCTTTCTTT.

The CDR3 region has the DNA TGTGCCAGCAGCTTACCGGACAGCTACGAGCAGTACGTC. The encoded protein is CASSLPDSYEQYV. This chain uses TRBV5-5 with TRBJ2-7; perhaps TRBD1 as D (6 bases). V lost 2 bases and J lost 3, with 9 bases in between. In germline, CDR1 is SGHKS, CDR2 YYEKEE (reference sequence). This CDR3 contains 13 residues.

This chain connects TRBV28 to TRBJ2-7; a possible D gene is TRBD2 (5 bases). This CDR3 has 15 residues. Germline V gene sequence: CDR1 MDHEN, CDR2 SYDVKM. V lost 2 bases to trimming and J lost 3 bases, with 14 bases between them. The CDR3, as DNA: TGTGCCAGCAGTTTACGCGGGCCCGGGGACTACGAGCAGTACGTC. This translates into CASSLRGPGDYEQYV.

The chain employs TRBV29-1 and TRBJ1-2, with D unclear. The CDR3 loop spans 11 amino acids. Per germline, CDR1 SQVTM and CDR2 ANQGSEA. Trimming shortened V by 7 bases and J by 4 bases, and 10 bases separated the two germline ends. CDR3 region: CSASGIYGYTF. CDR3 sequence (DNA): TGCAGCGCCTCCGGGATCTATGGCTACACCTTC.

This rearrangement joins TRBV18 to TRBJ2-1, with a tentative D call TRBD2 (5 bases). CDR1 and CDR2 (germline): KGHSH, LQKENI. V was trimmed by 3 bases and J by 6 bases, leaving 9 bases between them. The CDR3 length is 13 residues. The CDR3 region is CASSPGLGNEQFF. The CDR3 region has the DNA TGTGCCAGCTCACCCGGACTGGGCAATGAGCAGTTCTTC.

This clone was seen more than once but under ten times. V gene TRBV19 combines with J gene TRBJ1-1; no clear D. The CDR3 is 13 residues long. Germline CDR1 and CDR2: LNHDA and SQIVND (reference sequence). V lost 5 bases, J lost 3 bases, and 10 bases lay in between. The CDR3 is CASSPTWYTEAFF. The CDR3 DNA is TGTGCCAGTAGTCCAACTTGGTACACTGAAGCTTTCTTT.

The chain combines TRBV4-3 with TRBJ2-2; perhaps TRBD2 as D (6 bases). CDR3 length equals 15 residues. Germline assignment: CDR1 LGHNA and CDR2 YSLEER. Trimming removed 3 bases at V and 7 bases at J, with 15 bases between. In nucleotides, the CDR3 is TGCGCCAGCAGCCAGAATTGGGGGGATGGCGGGGAGCTGTTTTTT. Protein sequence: CASSQNWGDGGELFF.

CDR3 residues: CAWSVSGTQSYNEQFF. The CDR3 DNA follows: TGTGCCTGGAGTGTAAGCGGGACACAAAGTTACAATGAGCAGTTCTTC. The V call is TRBV30, the J call TRBJ2-1; tentative D call: TRBD2 (7 bases). CDR3 size: 16 residues. Germline V gives CDR1 GTSNPN, CDR2 SVGIG (reference sequence). Trimming left V 0 bases short and J 4 bases short, with 16 bases between.

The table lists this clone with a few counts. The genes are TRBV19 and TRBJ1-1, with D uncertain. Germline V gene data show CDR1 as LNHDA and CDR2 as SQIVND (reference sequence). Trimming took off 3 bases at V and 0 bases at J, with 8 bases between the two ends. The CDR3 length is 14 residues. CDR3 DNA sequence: TGTGCCAGTAGTATGCCCACACTGAACACTGAAGCTTTCTTT. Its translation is CASSMPTLNTEAFF.

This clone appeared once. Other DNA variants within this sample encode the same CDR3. The CDR3 region has the DNA TGTGCCAGCAGTGAAGTCGGTTGGGAGACCCAGTACTTC. Translation gives CASSEVGWETQYF. The rearrangement joins TRBV2 to TRBJ2-5; D unresolved. The CDR3 contains 13 residues. Germline V gives CDR1 SNHLY, CDR2 FYNNEI. V gave up 1 base and J gave up 5 bases, with 8 bases separating them.

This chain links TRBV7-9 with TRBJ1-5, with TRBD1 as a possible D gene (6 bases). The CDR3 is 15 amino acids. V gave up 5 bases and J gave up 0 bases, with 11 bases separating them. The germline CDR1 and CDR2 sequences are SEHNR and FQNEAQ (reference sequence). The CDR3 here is CASSLAGDSNQPQHF. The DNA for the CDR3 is TGTGCCAGCAGCCTCGCAGGGGATAGCAATCAGCCCCAGCATTTT. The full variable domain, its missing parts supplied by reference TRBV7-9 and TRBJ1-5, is DTGVSQNPRHKITKRGQNVTFRCDPISEHNRLYWYRQTLGQGPEFLTYFQNEAQLEKSRLLSDRFSAERPKGSFSTLEIQRTEQGDSAMYLCASSLAGDSNQPQHFGDGTRLSIL.

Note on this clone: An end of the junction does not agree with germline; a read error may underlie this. CDR3 residues: CASSSLAGGPHDF. In nucleotides, the CDR3 is TGTGCCAGCAGCTCGCTAGCGGGAGGGCCGCACGACTTC. The chain links TRBV7-9 to TRBJ2-7; the match to TRBD2 covers 12 bases. Germline V gene lookup returns CDR1 SEHNR and CDR2 FQNEAQ (reference sequence). The CDR3 consists of 13 residues.

The CDR3 DNA reads as TGTGCCAGCAGCGCGCAGGCGAGGGGGTTGGAGTATGGCTACACCTTC. Translated: CASSAQARGLEYGYTF. The rearrangement uses TRBV9 and TRBJ1-2; possibly TRBD1 for D (6 bases). Looked up from germline, CDR1 is SGDLS and CDR2 is YYNGEE. The ends were cut back, 3 bases at V and 5 bases at J, with 20 bases in the middle. This CDR3 spans 16 amino acids.

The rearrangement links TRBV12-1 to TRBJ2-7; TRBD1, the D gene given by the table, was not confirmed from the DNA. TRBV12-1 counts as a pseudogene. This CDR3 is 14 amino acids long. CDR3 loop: CASSLNGQPYEQYV. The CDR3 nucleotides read TGTGCCAGCAGCTTAAACGGACAGCCTTACGAGCAGTACGTC.

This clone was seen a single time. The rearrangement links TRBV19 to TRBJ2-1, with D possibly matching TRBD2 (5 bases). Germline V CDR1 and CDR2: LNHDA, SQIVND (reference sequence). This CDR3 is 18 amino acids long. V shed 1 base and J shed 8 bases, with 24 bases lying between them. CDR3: CASSIVPFRSAPPHEQFF. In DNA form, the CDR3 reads TGTGCCAGTAGTATAGTGCCTTTCCGTAGCGCGCCGCCCCATGAGCAGTTCTTC. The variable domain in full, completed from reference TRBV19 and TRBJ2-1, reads DGGITQSPKYLFRKEGQNVTLSCEQNLNHDAMYWYRQDPGQGLRLIYYSQIVNDFQKGDIAEGYSVSREKKESFPLTVTSAQKNPTAFYLCASSIVPFRSAPPHEQFFGPGTRLTVL.

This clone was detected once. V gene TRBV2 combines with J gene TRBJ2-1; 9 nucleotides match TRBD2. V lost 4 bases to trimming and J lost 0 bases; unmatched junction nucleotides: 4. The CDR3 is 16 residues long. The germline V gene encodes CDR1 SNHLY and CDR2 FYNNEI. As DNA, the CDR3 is TGTGCCAGCAGTGCGATTAGCGGGGGCTCCTACAATGAGCAGTTCTTC. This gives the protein CASSAISGGSYNEQFF.

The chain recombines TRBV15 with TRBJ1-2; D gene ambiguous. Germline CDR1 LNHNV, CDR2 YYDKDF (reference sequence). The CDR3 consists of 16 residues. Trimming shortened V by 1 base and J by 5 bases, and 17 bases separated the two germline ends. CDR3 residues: CATSRGVNRYRYGYTF. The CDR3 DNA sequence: TGTGCCACCAGCAGAGGCGTAAACAGATATCGGTATGGCTACACCTTC.

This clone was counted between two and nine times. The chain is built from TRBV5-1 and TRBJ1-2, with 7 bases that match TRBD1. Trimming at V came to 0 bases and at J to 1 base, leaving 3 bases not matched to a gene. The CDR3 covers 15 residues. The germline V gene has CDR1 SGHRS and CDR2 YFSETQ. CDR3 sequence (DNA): TGCGCCAGCAGCTTGGCGTCAGGGGGTAACTATGGCTACACCTTC. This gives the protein CASSLASGGNYGYTF.

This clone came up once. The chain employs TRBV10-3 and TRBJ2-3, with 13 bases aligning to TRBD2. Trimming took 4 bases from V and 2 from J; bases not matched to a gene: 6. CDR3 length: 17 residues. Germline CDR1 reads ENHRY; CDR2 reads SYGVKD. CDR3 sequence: CAISAGTSGTYTDTQYF. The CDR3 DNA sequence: TGTGCCATCAGTGCCGGGACTAGCGGGACCTACACAGATACGCAGTATTTT.